This T cell receptor (beta chain) was documented in a study of T cell changes during pregnancy in multiple sclerosis. Some clones are missing from TCRdb's copy, which holds only in-frame ones; the method was immunoSEQ multiplex PCR. This sample carries around 110,000 clones, 85% to 95% of them seen once, and the ten largest clones take roughly 1.5%. This clone was detected once. The CDR3 is 14 amino acids. Germline CDR1 and CDR2: SGHRS and YFSETQ. V shed 0 bases, J shed 2 bases, and the junction held 1 base outside the gene matches. This TCR was sampled from a female donor with multiple sclerosis, enrolled in a pregnancy study. This chain connects TRBV5-1 to TRBJ1-2; 7 bases match TRBD1. The input for sequencing was peripheral blood, taken after pregnancy. CDR3: CASSLEGQNYGYTF. The CDR3 DNA is TGCGCCAGCAGCTTGGAGGGACAGAACTATGGCTACACCTTC.